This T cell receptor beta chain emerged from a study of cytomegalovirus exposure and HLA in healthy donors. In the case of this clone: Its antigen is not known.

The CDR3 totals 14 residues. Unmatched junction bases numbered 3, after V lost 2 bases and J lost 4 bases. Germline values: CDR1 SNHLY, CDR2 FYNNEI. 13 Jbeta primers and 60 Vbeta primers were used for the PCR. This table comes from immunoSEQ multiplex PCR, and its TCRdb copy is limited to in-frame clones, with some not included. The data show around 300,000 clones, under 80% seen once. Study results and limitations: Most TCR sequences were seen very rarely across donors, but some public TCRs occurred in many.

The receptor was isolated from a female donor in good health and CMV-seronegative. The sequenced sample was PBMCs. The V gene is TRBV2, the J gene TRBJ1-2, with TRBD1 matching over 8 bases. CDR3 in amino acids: CASSETTGGYGYTF. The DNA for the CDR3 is TGTGCCAGCAGTGAAACAACAGGGGGCTATGGCTACACCTTC.